The rows below give T cell receptor beta chains drawn from one sample of a study of graft-versus-host responses after intestinal transplantation. Antigens of these TCRs are unknown. Assay: immunoSEQ multiplex PCR; the TCRdb copy retains only in-frame clones and omits some. The sample carries about 93,000 clones, approximately 82% recorded once. Sequenced here: unstimulated CD4+ T cells sorted from spleen or lymph node cells, sampled before intestinal transplant. All receptors come from a human donor who received an intestinal transplant. Each CDR3 is given with its conserved first and last residue. Each record gives: V gene, D gene, CDR3 length, J gene, clone size, CDR3 DNA, CDR3 protein. D genes are given only for firm matches. Size values are once, few and many counts, or a class for expanded clones, and some rows have none.

v_call: TRBV29-1; d_call: .; cdr3_length: 11; j_call: TRBJ2-1; clone_size: .; cdr3_nt: TGCAGCGTTCGACTAAGCCATGAGCAGTTCTTC; cdr3_aa: CSVRLSHEQFF
v_call: TRBV28; d_call: TRBD1; cdr3_length: 18; j_call: TRBJ1-2; clone_size: .; cdr3_nt: TGTGCCAGCAGTCGCCTTAGGGGGCGGGGCAGGGGAAAGGGTGGCTACACCTTC; cdr3_aa: CASSRLRGRGRGKGGYTF
v_call: TRBV6-1; d_call: .; cdr3_length: 13; j_call: TRBJ1-5; clone_size: .; cdr3_nt: TGTGCCAGCAGCCGGGGAGGGCATCAGCCCCAGCATTTT; cdr3_aa: CASSRGGHQPQHF
v_call: TRBV18; d_call: TRBD2; cdr3_length: 15; j_call: TRBJ2-3; clone_size: .; cdr3_nt: TGTGCCAGCTCACCACCGAGCGGGGGTTCAGATACGCAGTATTTT; cdr3_aa: CASSPPSGGSDTQYF
v_call: TRBV6-6; d_call: TRBD2; cdr3_length: 16; j_call: TRBJ2-3; clone_size: .; cdr3_nt: TGTGCCAGCAGTTCCCGTTTAAAGCGGGACACAGATACGCAGTATTTT; cdr3_aa: CASSSRLKRDTDTQYF
v_call: TRBV28; d_call: .; cdr3_length: 14; j_call: TRBJ1-2; clone_size: .; cdr3_nt: TGTGCCAGCAGTTTAATGGCGGGGAACTATGGCTACACCTTC; cdr3_aa: CASSLMAGNYGYTF
v_call: TRBV4-1; d_call: TRBD1; cdr3_length: 16; j_call: TRBJ2-7; clone_size: .; cdr3_nt: TGCGCCAGCAGCCAAGATCGGGACAGAGGCTCCTACGAGCAGTACTTC; cdr3_aa: CASSQDRDRGSYEQYF
v_call: TRBV18; d_call: TRBD2; cdr3_length: 15; j_call: TRBJ2-7; clone_size: .; cdr3_nt: TGTGCCAGCTCACCAGCGGGACTATATTTCTACGAGCAGTACTTC; cdr3_aa: CASSPAGLYFYEQYF
v_call: TRBV5-4; d_call: TRBD2; cdr3_length: 16; j_call: TRBJ2-2; clone_size: .; cdr3_nt: TGTGCCAGCAGCAAAACACGGGGGGGGAACACCGGGGAGCTGTTTTTT; cdr3_aa: CASSKTRGGNTGELFF
v_call: TRBV13; d_call: TRBD1; cdr3_length: 16; j_call: TRBJ2-7; clone_size: .; cdr3_nt: TGTGCCAGCAGCCCCCGTCCCGGGACAGGGGCATACGAGCAGTACTTC; cdr3_aa: CASSPRPGTGAYEQYF
v_call: TRBV28; d_call: .; cdr3_length: 16; j_call: TRBJ2-3; clone_size: once; cdr3_nt: TGTGCCAGCAGTTTCTTAGGACACGGGCGAACGGATACGCAGTATTTT; cdr3_aa: CASSFLGHGRTDTQYF
v_call: TRBV6-1; d_call: TRBD1; cdr3_length: 14; j_call: TRBJ2-1; clone_size: .; cdr3_nt: TGTGCCAGCACCGTTCGGACAGGGTACAATGAGCAGTTCTTC; cdr3_aa: CASTVRTGYNEQFF
v_call: TRBV18; d_call: TRBD1; cdr3_length: 20; j_call: TRBJ1-6; clone_size: .; cdr3_nt: TGTGCCAGCTCACCACCCCGGGGCTCGGGACAGGGGGAATATAATTCACCCCTCCACTTT; cdr3_aa: CASSPPRGSGQGEYNSPLHF
v_call: TRBV5-1; d_call: .; cdr3_length: 15; j_call: TRBJ2-5; clone_size: .; cdr3_nt: TGCGCCAGCAGCTTATGGGGACTTTTACAAGAGACCCAGTACTTC; cdr3_aa: CASSLWGLLQETQYF
v_call: TRBV7-6; d_call: TRBD1; cdr3_length: 14; j_call: TRBJ1-5; clone_size: few; cdr3_nt: TGTGCCAGCAGCCCGGGGACAGGCGATCAGCCCCAGCATTTT; cdr3_aa: CASSPGTGDQPQHF
v_call: TRBV30; d_call: .; cdr3_length: 14; j_call: TRBJ1-1; clone_size: once; cdr3_nt: TGTGCCTGGAGTAAAAACACACCGAACACTGAAGCTTTCTTT; cdr3_aa: CAWSKNTPNTEAFF
v_call: TRBV7-9; d_call: .; cdr3_length: 14; j_call: TRBJ1-2; clone_size: .; cdr3_nt: TGTGCCAGCAGCTTACCGGGACACAACTATGGCTACACCTTC; cdr3_aa: CASSLPGHNYGYTF
v_call: TRBV15; d_call: .; cdr3_length: 15; j_call: TRBJ2-6; clone_size: .; cdr3_nt: TGTGCCACCAGCCCTAGATCTGCTGGGGCCAACGTCCTGACTTTC; cdr3_aa: CATSPRSAGANVLTF
v_call: TRBV9; d_call: .; cdr3_length: 13; j_call: TRBJ1-2; clone_size: .; cdr3_nt: TGTGCCAGCAGCGTAGTGGGGCGTTATGGCTACACCTTC; cdr3_aa: CASSVVGRYGYTF
v_call: TRBV2; d_call: TRBD2; cdr3_length: 14; j_call: TRBJ2-7; clone_size: few; cdr3_nt: TGTGCCAGCGGGACTAGCGGGTTTGGGGACGAGCAGTACTTC; cdr3_aa: CASGTSGFGDEQYF
v_call: TRBV10-3; d_call: .; cdr3_length: 14; j_call: TRBJ2-3; clone_size: once; cdr3_nt: TGTGCCACCCTTAGGGGCGGGAACACAGATACGCAGTATTTT; cdr3_aa: CATLRGGNTDTQYF
v_call: TRBV6-5; d_call: .; cdr3_length: 11; j_call: TRBJ2-1; clone_size: once; cdr3_nt: TGTGCCAGCAGCCACGGGTATGAGCAGTTCTTC; cdr3_aa: CASSHGYEQFF
v_call: TRBV4-1; d_call: .; cdr3_length: 13; j_call: TRBJ1-2; clone_size: few; cdr3_nt: TGCGCCAGCAGCTCCTTGACATTTTATGGCTACACCTTC; cdr3_aa: CASSSLTFYGYTF
v_call: TRBV19; d_call: TRBD1; cdr3_length: 15; j_call: TRBJ2-5; clone_size: .; cdr3_nt: TGTGCCAGTAGTATAAGACAGGGGGTTCGTGAGACCCAGTACTTC; cdr3_aa: CASSIRQGVRETQYF
v_call: TRBV5-4; d_call: .; cdr3_length: 15; j_call: TRBJ1-1; clone_size: .; cdr3_nt: TGTGCCAGCAGCCCCTCTGTGGGGGCCGGGGTTGAAGCTTTCTTT; cdr3_aa: CASSPSVGAGVEAFF
v_call: TRBV11-2; d_call: .; cdr3_length: 16; j_call: TRBJ2-1; clone_size: .; cdr3_nt: TGTGCCAGCAGCTTAGGGCCTAGCGAGGTCTACAATGAGCAGTTCTTC; cdr3_aa: CASSLGPSEVYNEQFF
v_call: TRBV18; d_call: .; cdr3_length: 15; j_call: TRBJ1-3; clone_size: few; cdr3_nt: TGTGCCAGCTCACCAGGGGCAGTGTCAGGAAACACCATATATTTT; cdr3_aa: CASSPGAVSGNTIYF
v_call: TRBV4-1; d_call: TRBD2; cdr3_length: 16; j_call: TRBJ2-2; clone_size: many; cdr3_nt: TGCGCCACCAGCAGCGTAGCGGGGCCGAACACCGGGGAGCTGTTTTTT; cdr3_aa: CATSSVAGPNTGELFF
v_call: TRBV4-1; d_call: .; cdr3_length: 15; j_call: TRBJ1-5; clone_size: .; cdr3_nt: TGCGCCAGCAGCCAAGGAGGCCTGGGAGGGCGGCCCCAGCATTTT; cdr3_aa: CASSQGGLGGRPQHF
v_call: TRBV29-1; d_call: TRBD1; cdr3_length: 13; j_call: TRBJ1-1; clone_size: .; cdr3_nt: TGCAGCGTTGGGTCAGGGGGGACCACTGAAGCTTTCTTT; cdr3_aa: CSVGSGGTTEAFF
v_call: TRBV5-1; d_call: .; cdr3_length: 15; j_call: TRBJ2-6; clone_size: .; cdr3_nt: TGCGCCAGCAGCCCGGACACCTCTGGGGCCAACGTCCTGACTTTC; cdr3_aa: CASSPDTSGANVLTF
v_call: TRBV11-3; d_call: TRBD2; cdr3_length: 17; j_call: TRBJ2-2; clone_size: once; cdr3_nt: TGTGCCAGCAGCCCTCGGACTAGCGGGGCCTCGAGTGGGGAGCTGTTTTTT; cdr3_aa: CASSPRTSGASSGELFF
v_call: TRBV9; d_call: TRBD2; cdr3_length: 16; j_call: TRBJ2-5; clone_size: .; cdr3_nt: TGTGCCAGCAGCTTAGGGGGAGCGGGGGCTCAAGAGACCCAGTACTTC; cdr3_aa: CASSLGGAGAQETQYF
v_call: TRBV5-1; d_call: .; cdr3_length: 15; j_call: TRBJ2-4; clone_size: .; cdr3_nt: TGCGCCAGCAGCCCAGCGCCTCTCCCCCAAAACATTCAGTACTTC; cdr3_aa: CASSPAPLPQNIQYF
v_call: TRBV19; d_call: .; cdr3_length: 13; j_call: TRBJ2-4; clone_size: .; cdr3_nt: TGTGCCAGTAGTATAGGGGCGAAAAACATTCAGTACTTC; cdr3_aa: CASSIGAKNIQYF
v_call: TRBV18; d_call: .; cdr3_length: 15; j_call: TRBJ1-2; clone_size: .; cdr3_nt: TGTGCCAGCTCACCACCTGACCTGCGGACAGATGGCTACACCTTC; cdr3_aa: CASSPPDLRTDGYTF
v_call: TRBV11-3; d_call: .; cdr3_length: 13; j_call: TRBJ2-7; clone_size: .; cdr3_nt: TGTGCCAGCAGCTTAGATCCGCGGGGCGAGCAGTACTTC; cdr3_aa: CASSLDPRGEQYF
v_call: TRBV10-3; d_call: .; cdr3_length: 15; j_call: TRBJ2-6; clone_size: once; cdr3_nt: TGTGCCATCAGGAGACAGGTCTCTGGGGCCAACGTCCTGACTTTC; cdr3_aa: CAIRRQVSGANVLTF
v_call: TRBV2; d_call: .; cdr3_length: 15; j_call: TRBJ1-2; clone_size: .; cdr3_nt: TGTGCCAGCAGACCATCCCGGGAAGTCCTCTTTGGCTACACCTTC; cdr3_aa: CASRPSREVLFGYTF
v_call: TRBV6-1; d_call: .; cdr3_length: 14; j_call: TRBJ1-2; clone_size: .; cdr3_nt: TGTGCCAGCAGGCGAGCCGGGACAATTTATGGCTACACCTTC; cdr3_aa: CASRRAGTIYGYTF
v_call: TRBV28; d_call: .; cdr3_length: 11; j_call: TRBJ2-7; clone_size: .; cdr3_nt: TGTGCCAGCAGGAAATACTACGAGCAGTACTTC; cdr3_aa: CASRKYYEQYF
v_call: TRBV29-1; d_call: TRBD2; cdr3_length: 14; j_call: TRBJ2-3; clone_size: once; cdr3_nt: TGCAGCGTTGCGGGCGGGAGGGCCCTAGATACGCAGTATTTT; cdr3_aa: CSVAGGRALDTQYF
v_call: TRBV7-8; d_call: TRBD1; cdr3_length: 15; j_call: TRBJ2-2; clone_size: .; cdr3_nt: TGTGCCAGCAGCTCGGGACAGGGGGCGACCGGGGAGCTGTTTTTT; cdr3_aa: CASSSGQGATGELFF
v_call: TRBV11-2; d_call: .; cdr3_length: 14; j_call: TRBJ2-5; clone_size: .; cdr3_nt: TGTGCCAGCAGCTTTAGACAGACCCAAGAGACCCAGTACTTC; cdr3_aa: CASSFRQTQETQYF
v_call: TRBV28; d_call: .; cdr3_length: 14; j_call: TRBJ2-7; clone_size: .; cdr3_nt: TGTGCCAGCGGCGAGGGGGGGGAAATCTACGAGCAGTACTTC; cdr3_aa: CASGEGGEIYEQYF
v_call: TRBV28; d_call: .; cdr3_length: 12; j_call: TRBJ2-7; clone_size: .; cdr3_nt: TGTGCCAGCAGTTTAAACCTTCTACTGCACTACTTC; cdr3_aa: CASSLNLLLHYF
v_call: TRBV5-1; d_call: TRBD1; cdr3_length: 16; j_call: TRBJ1-6; clone_size: .; cdr3_nt: TGCGCCAGCAGCTTGATGGACAGGGGTACTGGTTCACCCCTCCACTTT; cdr3_aa: CASSLMDRGTGSPLHF
v_call: TRBV29-1; d_call: TRBD2; cdr3_length: 15; j_call: TRBJ2-3; clone_size: .; cdr3_nt: TGCAGCGCATCCGGGACTAGCGTTCCCACAGATACGCAGTATTTT; cdr3_aa: CSASGTSVPTDTQYF
v_call: TRBV9; d_call: TRBD2; cdr3_length: 15; j_call: TRBJ2-1; clone_size: .; cdr3_nt: TGTGCCAGCAGCGTAGCTAGCGGGGGGGGCAATGAGCAGTTCTTC; cdr3_aa: CASSVASGGGNEQFF
v_call: TRBV27; d_call: .; cdr3_length: 15; j_call: TRBJ2-7; clone_size: .; cdr3_nt: TGTGCCAGCAGTTTTCCCCCCGGACCGGGGTGGGAGCAGTACTTC; cdr3_aa: CASSFPPGPGWEQYF
v_call: TRBV28; d_call: TRBD1; cdr3_length: 16; j_call: TRBJ2-3; clone_size: .; cdr3_nt: TGTGCCAGCAGCTACCCTCCGGGGACAGGGACAGATACGCAGTATTTT; cdr3_aa: CASSYPPGTGTDTQYF
v_call: TRBV7-2; d_call: TRBD1; cdr3_length: 15; j_call: TRBJ1-3; clone_size: .; cdr3_nt: TGTGCCAGCAGCTACCGGACAGGGGGCGAAAACACCATATATTTT; cdr3_aa: CASSYRTGGENTIYF
v_call: TRBV10-1; d_call: TRBD2; cdr3_length: 15; j_call: TRBJ2-7; clone_size: .; cdr3_nt: TGCGCCAGCAGCTCCGGGACTAGCGGGATTCACGAGCAGTACTTC; cdr3_aa: CASSSGTSGIHEQYF
v_call: TRBV6-4; d_call: .; cdr3_length: 12; j_call: TRBJ2-1; clone_size: .; cdr3_nt: TGTGCCAGCCGTGCCGAGAGTGGTGAGCAGTTCTTC; cdr3_aa: CASRAESGEQFF
v_call: TRBV7-9; d_call: TRBD1; cdr3_length: 14; j_call: TRBJ1-1; clone_size: .; cdr3_nt: TGTGCCAGCAGCAAAGACAGGGTGGTAACTGAAGCTTTCTTT; cdr3_aa: CASSKDRVVTEAFF
v_call: TRBV18; d_call: .; cdr3_length: 13; j_call: TRBJ2-7; clone_size: .; cdr3_nt: TGTGCCAGCTCACGGGACTCCTCCTACGAGCAGTACTTC; cdr3_aa: CASSRDSSYEQYF
v_call: TRBV19; d_call: TRBD1; cdr3_length: 13; j_call: TRBJ2-5; clone_size: .; cdr3_nt: TGTGCCAGTACGGGACAGGGAAGAGAGACCCAGTACTTC; cdr3_aa: CASTGQGRETQYF